This TCR beta chain comes out of a study of patients and donors after allogeneic stem cell transplantation. CDR1 is MNHEY and CDR2 is SMNVEV in the germline V gene (reference sequence). This CDR3 has 13 residues. V was cut by 3 bases and J by 1 base, with 7 bases left in between. Using its own MiXCR run on the RT-PCR reads, TCRdb lists one record per CDR3 protein. The sample contains 150,000 to 200,000 distinct CDR3 sequences, around 30% of which appear only once. The sequenced sample was blood, either unsorted or a sorted T cell fraction (not recorded which). This TCR derives from a human donor who was either an allogeneic HSCT recipient or a stem cell or donor lymphocyte infusion donor (not recorded which). It is not recorded whose cells these are; they may come from a transplant donor. The chain uses TRBV27 and TRBJ2-7; tentative D call: TRBD2 (6 bases). The chain's CDR3 is CASSFGTSYEQYF. The DNA of the CDR3 is TGTGCCAGCAGTTTCGGGACTTCCTACGAGCAGTACTTC.